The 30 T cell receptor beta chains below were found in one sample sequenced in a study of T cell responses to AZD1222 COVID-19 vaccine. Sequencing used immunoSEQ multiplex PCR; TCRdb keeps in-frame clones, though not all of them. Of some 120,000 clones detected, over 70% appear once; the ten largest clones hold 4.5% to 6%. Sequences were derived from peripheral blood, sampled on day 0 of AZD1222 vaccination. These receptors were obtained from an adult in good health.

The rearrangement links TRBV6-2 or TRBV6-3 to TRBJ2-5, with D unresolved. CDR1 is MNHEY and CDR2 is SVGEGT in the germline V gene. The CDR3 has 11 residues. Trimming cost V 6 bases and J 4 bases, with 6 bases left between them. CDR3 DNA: TGTGCCAGCAGCCGCTTAGAGACCCAGTACTTC. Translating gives CASSRLETQYF.

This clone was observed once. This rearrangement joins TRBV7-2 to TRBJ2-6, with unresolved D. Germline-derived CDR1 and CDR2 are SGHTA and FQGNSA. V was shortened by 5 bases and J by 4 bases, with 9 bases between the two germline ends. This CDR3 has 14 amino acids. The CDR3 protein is CASSPPSGANVLTF. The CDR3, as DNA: TGTGCCAGCAGCCCCCCGTCGGGGGCCAACGTCCTGACTTTC.

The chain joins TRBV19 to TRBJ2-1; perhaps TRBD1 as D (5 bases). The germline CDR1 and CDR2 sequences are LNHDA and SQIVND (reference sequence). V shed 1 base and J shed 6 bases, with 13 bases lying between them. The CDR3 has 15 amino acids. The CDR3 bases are TGTGCCAGTAGTATAGTCCCCGGACACCTCAATGAGCAGTTCTTC. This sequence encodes CASSIVPGHLNEQFF.

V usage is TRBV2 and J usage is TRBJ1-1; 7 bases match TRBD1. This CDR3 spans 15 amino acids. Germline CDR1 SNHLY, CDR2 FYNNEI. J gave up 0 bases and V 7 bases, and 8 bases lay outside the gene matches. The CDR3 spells CASTLLTGVNTEAFF. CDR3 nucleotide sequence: TGTGCCAGCACGCTGCTAACAGGGGTGAACACTGAAGCTTTCTTT.

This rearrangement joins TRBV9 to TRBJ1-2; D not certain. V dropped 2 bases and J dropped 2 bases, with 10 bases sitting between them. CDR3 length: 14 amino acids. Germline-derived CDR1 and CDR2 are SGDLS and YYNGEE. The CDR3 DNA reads TGTGCCAGCAGCGTGGGCGGGGTGAACTATGGCTACACCTTC. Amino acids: CASSVGGVNYGYTF.

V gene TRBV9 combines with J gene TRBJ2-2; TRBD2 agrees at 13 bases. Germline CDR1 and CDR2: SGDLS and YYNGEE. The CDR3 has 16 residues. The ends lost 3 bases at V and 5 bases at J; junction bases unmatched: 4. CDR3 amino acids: CASSGTSGGWTGELFF. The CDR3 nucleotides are TGTGCCAGCAGCGGGACTAGCGGGGGTTGGACCGGGGAGCTGTTTTTT.

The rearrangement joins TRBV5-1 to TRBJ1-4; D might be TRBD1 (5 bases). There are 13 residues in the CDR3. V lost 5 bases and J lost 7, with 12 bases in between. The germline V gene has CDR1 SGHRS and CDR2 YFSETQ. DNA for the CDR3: TGCGCCAGCAGGGCGTCTGGGGGTGAAAAACTGTTTTTT. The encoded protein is CASRASGGEKLFF.

CDR3 nucleotide sequence: TGTGCCAGTAGGGAGGGTAACACTGAAGCTTTCTTT. As protein: CASREGNTEAFF. The chain carries TRBV11-2 and TRBJ1-1; the D is unclear. This CDR3 has 12 amino acids. V was clipped by 9 bases and J by 2 bases, with 10 bases between them. Germline loops: CDR1 SGHAT, CDR2 FQNNGV.

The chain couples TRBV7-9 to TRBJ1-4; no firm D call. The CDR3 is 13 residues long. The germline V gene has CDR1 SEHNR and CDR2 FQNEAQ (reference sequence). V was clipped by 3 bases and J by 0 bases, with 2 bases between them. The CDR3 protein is CASSFSTNEKLFF. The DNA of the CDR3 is TGTGCCAGCAGCTTTTCAACTAATGAAAAACTGTTTTTT.

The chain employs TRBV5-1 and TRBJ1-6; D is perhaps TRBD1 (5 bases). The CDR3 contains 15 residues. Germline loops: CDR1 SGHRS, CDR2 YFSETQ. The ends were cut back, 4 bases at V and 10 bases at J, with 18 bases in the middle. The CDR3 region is CASSPGPVGDSPLHF. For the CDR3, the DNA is TGCGCCAGCAGCCCGGGACCGGTGGGAGACTCACCCCTCCACTTT. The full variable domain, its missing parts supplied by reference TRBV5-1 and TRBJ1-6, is KAGVTQTPRYLIKTRGQQVTLSCSPISGHRSVSWYQQTPGQGLQFLFEYFSETQRNKGNFPGRFSGRQFSNSRSEMNVSTLELGDSALYLCASSPGPVGDSPLHFGNGTRLTVT.

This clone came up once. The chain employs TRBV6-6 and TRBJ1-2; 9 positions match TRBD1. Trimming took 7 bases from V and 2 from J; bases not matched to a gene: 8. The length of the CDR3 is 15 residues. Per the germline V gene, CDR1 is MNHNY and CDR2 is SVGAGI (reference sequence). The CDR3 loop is CASTPGQGQNYGYTF. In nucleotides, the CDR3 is TGTGCCAGCACTCCGGGACAGGGTCAGAACTATGGCTACACCTTC.

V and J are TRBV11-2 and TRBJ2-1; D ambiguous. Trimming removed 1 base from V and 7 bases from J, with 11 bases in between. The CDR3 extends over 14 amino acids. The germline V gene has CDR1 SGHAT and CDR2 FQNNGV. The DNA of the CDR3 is TGTGCCAGCAGCTTAGCACTGGCCATAAATGAGCAGTTCTTC. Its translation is CASSLALAINEQFF.

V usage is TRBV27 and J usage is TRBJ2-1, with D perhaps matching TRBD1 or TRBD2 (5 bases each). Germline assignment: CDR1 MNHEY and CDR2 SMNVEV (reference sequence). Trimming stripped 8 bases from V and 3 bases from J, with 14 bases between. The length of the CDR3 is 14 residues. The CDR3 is CASRGQGVYNEQFF. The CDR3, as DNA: TGTGCCAGCCGGGGCCAGGGCGTCTACAATGAGCAGTTCTTC.

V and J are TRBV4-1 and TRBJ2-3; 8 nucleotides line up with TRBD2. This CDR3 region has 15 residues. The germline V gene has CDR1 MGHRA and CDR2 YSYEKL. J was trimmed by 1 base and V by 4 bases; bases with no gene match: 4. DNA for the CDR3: TGCGCCAGCAGCCTATCGGGAGGGGGCACAGATACGCAGTATTTT. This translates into CASSLSGGGTDTQYF.

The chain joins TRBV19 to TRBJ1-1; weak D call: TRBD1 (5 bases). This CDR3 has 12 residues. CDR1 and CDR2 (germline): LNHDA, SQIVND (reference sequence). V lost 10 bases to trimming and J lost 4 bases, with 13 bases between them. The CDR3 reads CATSDIVTEAFF. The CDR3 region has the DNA TGTGCCACCTCGGACATTGTCACTGAAGCTTTCTTT.

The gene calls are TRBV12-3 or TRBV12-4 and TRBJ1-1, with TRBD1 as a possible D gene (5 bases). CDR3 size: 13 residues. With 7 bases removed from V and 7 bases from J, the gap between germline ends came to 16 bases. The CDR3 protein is CASNSRGRREAFF. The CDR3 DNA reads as TGTGCCAGCAATTCAAGGGGCCGCCGTGAAGCTTTCTTT.

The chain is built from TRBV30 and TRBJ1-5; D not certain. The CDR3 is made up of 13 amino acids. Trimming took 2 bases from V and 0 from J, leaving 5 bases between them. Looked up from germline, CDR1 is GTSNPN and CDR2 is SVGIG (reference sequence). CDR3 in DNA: TGTGCCTGGAGTCCACTTAGCAATCAGCCCCAGCATTTT. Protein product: CAWSPLSNQPQHF.

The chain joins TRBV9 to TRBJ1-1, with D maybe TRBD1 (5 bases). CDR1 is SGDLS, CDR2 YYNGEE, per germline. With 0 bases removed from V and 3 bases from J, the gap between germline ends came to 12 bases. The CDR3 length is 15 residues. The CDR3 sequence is CASSVVPREDTEAFF. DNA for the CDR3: TGTGCCAGCAGCGTAGTCCCCAGGGAAGACACTGAAGCTTTCTTT.

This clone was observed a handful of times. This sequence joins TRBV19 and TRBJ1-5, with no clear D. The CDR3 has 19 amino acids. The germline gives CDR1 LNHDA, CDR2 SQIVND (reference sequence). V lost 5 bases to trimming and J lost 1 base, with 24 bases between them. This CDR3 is CASSARADPNWASNQPQHF. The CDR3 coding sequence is TGTGCCAGTAGTGCTCGTGCGGACCCAAATTGGGCAAGCAATCAGCCCCAGCATTTT.

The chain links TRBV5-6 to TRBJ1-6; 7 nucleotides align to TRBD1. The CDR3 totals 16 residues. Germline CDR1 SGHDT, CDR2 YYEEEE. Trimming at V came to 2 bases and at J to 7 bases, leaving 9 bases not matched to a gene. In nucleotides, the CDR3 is TGTGCCAGCAGCTTCACGGACAGGCTACCCAATTCACCCCTCCACTTT. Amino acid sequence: CASSFTDRLPNSPLHF.

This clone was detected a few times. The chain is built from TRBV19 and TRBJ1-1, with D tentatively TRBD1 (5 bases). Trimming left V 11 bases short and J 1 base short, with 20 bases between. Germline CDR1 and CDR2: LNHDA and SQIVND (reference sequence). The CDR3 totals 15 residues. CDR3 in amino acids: CASKWGKGTNTEAFF. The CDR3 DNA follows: TGTGCCTCCAAATGGGGGAAGGGAACGAACACTGAAGCTTTCTTT.

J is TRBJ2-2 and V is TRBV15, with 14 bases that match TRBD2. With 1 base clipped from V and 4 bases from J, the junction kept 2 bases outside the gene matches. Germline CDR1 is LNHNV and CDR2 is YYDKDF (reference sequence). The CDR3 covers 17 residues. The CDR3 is CATSRGLAGGRTGELFF. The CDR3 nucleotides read TGTGCCACCAGCAGAGGACTAGCGGGAGGGCGCACCGGGGAGCTGTTTTTT.

The CDR3 bases are TGTGCCAGCAGCTCCGGGGGCTATGGCTACACCTTC. Translating gives CASSSGGYGYTF. The J gene is TRBJ1-2, the V gene TRBV7-8, with D possibly TRBD1 on 5 matching bases. V was trimmed by 4 bases and J by 4 bases, leaving 7 bases between them. The germline gives CDR1 SGHVS, CDR2 FQNEAQ. This CDR3 comprises 12 residues. Filled out from reference TRBV7-8 and TRBJ1-2, the complete variable domain reads GAGVSQSPRYKVAKRGQDVALRCDPISGHVSLFWYQQALGQGPEFLTYFQNEAQLDKSGLPSDRFFAERPEGSVSTLKIQRTQQEDSAVYLCASSSGGYGYTFGSGTRLTVV.

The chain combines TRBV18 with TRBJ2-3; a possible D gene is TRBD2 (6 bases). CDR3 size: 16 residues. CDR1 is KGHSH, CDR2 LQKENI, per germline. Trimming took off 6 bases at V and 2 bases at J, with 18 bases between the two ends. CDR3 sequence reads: CASSPSAGTSTDTQYF. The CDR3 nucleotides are TGTGCCAGCTCTCCCTCCGCGGGGACCTCCACAGATACGCAGTATTTT.

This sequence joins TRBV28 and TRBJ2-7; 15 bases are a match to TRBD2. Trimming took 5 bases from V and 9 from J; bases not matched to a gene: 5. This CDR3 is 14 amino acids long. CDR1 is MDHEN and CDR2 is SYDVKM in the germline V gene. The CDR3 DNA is TGTGCCAGCAGTCCGGGACTAGCGGGAGGCCTGCAGTACTTC. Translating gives CASSPGLAGGLQYF. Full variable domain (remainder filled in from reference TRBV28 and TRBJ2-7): DVKVTQSSRYLVKRTGEKVFLECVQDMDHENMFWYRQDPGLGLRLIYFSYDVKMKEKGDIPEGYSVSREKKERFSLILESASTNQTSMYLCASSPGLAGGLQYFGPGTRLTVT.

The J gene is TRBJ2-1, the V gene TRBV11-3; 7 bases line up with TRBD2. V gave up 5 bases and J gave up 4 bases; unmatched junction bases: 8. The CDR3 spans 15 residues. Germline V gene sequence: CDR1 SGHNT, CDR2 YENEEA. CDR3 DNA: TGTGCCAGCAGCGTCGGCGCGGGGGAATACAATGAGCAGTTCTTC. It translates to CASSVGAGEYNEQFF.

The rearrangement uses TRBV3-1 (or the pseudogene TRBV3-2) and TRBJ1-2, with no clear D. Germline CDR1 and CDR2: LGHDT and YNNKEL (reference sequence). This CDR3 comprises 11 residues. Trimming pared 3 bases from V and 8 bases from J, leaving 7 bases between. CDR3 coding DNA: TGTGCCAGCAGCCATGATGGAGGCTACACCTTC. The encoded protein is CASSHDGGYTF.

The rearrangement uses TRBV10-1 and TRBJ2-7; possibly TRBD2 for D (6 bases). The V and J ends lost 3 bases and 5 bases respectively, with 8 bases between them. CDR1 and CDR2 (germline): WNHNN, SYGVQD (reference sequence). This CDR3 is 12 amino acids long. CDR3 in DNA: TGCGCCAGCAGTGATGTAGCGGACGAGCAGTACTTC. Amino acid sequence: CASSDVADEQYF.

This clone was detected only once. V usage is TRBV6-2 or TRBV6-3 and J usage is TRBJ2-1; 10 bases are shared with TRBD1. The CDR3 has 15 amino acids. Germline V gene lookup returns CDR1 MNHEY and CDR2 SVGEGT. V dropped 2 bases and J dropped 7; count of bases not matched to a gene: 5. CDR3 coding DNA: TGTGCCAGCAGTTACCGGGACAGGGGAGGGAATGAGCAGTTCTTC. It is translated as CASSYRDRGGNEQFF.

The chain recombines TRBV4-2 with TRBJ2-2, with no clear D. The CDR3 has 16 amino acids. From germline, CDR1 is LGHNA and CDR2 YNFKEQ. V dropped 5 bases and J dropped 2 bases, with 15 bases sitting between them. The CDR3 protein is CASSDRPDQNTGELFF. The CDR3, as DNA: TGTGCCAGCAGCGACCGCCCGGACCAAAACACCGGGGAGCTGTTTTTT.